The rows below give T cell receptor beta chains drawn from one sample of a study of shared clonotypes between healthy human individuals. Libraries were prepared by immunoSEQ multiplex PCR; TCRdb keeps only in-frame clonotypes and omits some of them. The sample includes about 980,000 clones, over 60% of them seen just once. Sequencing used memory CD4+ T cells sorted from blood. These receptors were obtained from a man aged 18-30 years in good health. Each CDR3 is given with its conserved first and last residue. Each record gives: J gene, D gene, clone size, V gene, CDR3 DNA, CDR3 protein. A D gene is named only where the DNA matches it firmly. Part of the rows lack a size; the others show once, few, many or a class for expanded clones.

TRBJ2-4 | . | . | TRBV19 | TGTGCCAGTAGTACGGGTATCCCCAACATTCAGTACTTC | CASSTGIPNIQYF
TRBJ2-6 | . | . | TRBV2 | TGTGCCGCCACAAGAGGGGGGTCAGGGGCCAACGTCCTGACTTTC | CAATRGGSGANVLTF
TRBJ1-6 | . | . | TRBV6-6 | TGTGCCAGCAGTCCCGACCGTCAGGTCCACTTT | CASSPDRQVHF
TRBJ1-2 | . | . | TRBV7-9 | TGTGCCAGCAGCTTAAGCGGCGGGCAAAACTATGGCTACACCTTC | CASSLSGGQNYGYTF
TRBJ2-7 | . | . | TRBV19 | TGTGCCAGTAGTCCTCGGACCGCTACCTACGAGCAGTACTTC | CASSPRTATYEQYF
TRBJ2-7 | TRBD1 | once | TRBV4-1 | TGCGCCAGCAGTGGGACAGGGACCTCCTACGAGCAGTACTTC | CASSGTGTSYEQYF
TRBJ2-7 | TRBD2 | . | TRBV4-3 | TGCGCCAGCAGCCACTCTTGGGACTATTTCTACGAGCAGTACTTC | CASSHSWDYFYEQYF
TRBJ1-2 | . | . | TRBV4-1 | TGCGCCAGCAGCCAAGGGTCCACCTGGGGTGGCTACACCTTC | CASSQGSTWGGYTF
TRBJ2-1 | . | . | TRBV9 | TGTGCCAGCAGCGTAGATACAGGCTACAATGAGCAGTTCTTC | CASSVDTGYNEQFF
TRBJ2-2 | . | . | TRBV29-1 | TGCAGCGTTGATCAGCCACCCGGGGAGCTGTTTTTT | CSVDQPPGELFF
TRBJ2-7 | TRBD1 | . | TRBV18 | TGTGCCAGCTCACAAAGGACAGGGGGATCGCAAGAGCAGTACTTC | CASSQRTGGSQEQYF
TRBJ2-7 | TRBD2 | . | TRBV2 | TGTGCCAGCAGAGACGGGACTAGCGGGAGGACCTACGAGCAGTACTTC | CASRDGTSGRTYEQYF
TRBJ1-1 | TRBD1 | . | TRBV5-6 | TGTGCCAGCAGCGGAGGACAGGGCCGTGGTGCTTTCTTT | CASSGGQGRGAFF
TRBJ2-1 | TRBD1 | . | TRBV18 | TGTGCCAGCTCACCGGGACAGGGGGGATACAATGAGCAGTTCTTC | CASSPGQGGYNEQFF